A selection of T cell receptor beta chains follows, all from one sample in a study of long-term antiretroviral therapy in people with HIV. The repertoire was sequenced with immunoSEQ multiplex PCR; TCRdb's copy has only in-frame clones and lacks some. The sample shows 23,000 or so clones, roughly 82% of them seen only once. This material consisted of unsorted PBMCs, taken 0.3 years after starting antiretroviral therapy. Every receptor here comes from a man between 50 and 59 years old with HIV. Each CDR3 is given with its conserved first and last residue. The D gene is left open where the match is weak. Expanded clones are given a class, and other clones once, few, many or no size at all.

j_call: TRBJ2-1; clone_size: .; d_call: .; v_call: TRBV6-1; cdr3_nt: TGTGCCACGGAGGCCACAGCCAACAATGAGCAGTTCTTC; cdr3_aa: CATEATANNEQFF
j_call: TRBJ1-2; clone_size: .; d_call: .; v_call: TRBV15; cdr3_nt: TGTGCCACCAGCAGGGAAGGGCATAACTATGGCTACACCTTC; cdr3_aa: CATSREGHNYGYTF
j_call: TRBJ1-5; clone_size: .; d_call: .; v_call: TRBV19; cdr3_nt: TGTGCCAGTAGTCTCCTCGGGGACCACAATCAGCCCCAGCATTTT; cdr3_aa: CASSLLGDHNQPQHF
j_call: TRBJ2-2; clone_size: .; d_call: TRBD2; v_call: TRBV5-1; cdr3_nt: TGCGCCAGCAGCTTAACTAGCGGGGGGAACACCGGGGAGCTGTTTTTT; cdr3_aa: CASSLTSGGNTGELFF
j_call: TRBJ2-7; clone_size: .; d_call: .; v_call: TRBV29-1; cdr3_nt: TGCAGCTACGGGACACCAGCAAGGGAGCAGTACTTC; cdr3_aa: CSYGTPAREQYF
j_call: TRBJ1-5; clone_size: few; d_call: .; v_call: TRBV2; cdr3_nt: TGTGCCAGCAGTGAAGCGCTTGGCCGCCAGCCCCAGCATTTT; cdr3_aa: CASSEALGRQPQHF
j_call: TRBJ1-1; clone_size: .; d_call: .; v_call: TRBV9; cdr3_nt: TGTGCCAGCAGCGTAGAGGGAAACACTGAAGCTTTCTTT; cdr3_aa: CASSVEGNTEAFF
j_call: TRBJ1-3; clone_size: few; d_call: .; v_call: TRBV4-1; cdr3_nt: TGCGCCAGCAGCCTTCTGGGCTCTGGAAACACCATATATTTT; cdr3_aa: CASSLLGSGNTIYF
j_call: TRBJ1-3; clone_size: .; d_call: TRBD1; v_call: TRBV6-5; cdr3_nt: TGTGCCAGCAGTTACGAGGGGGCGCCTGGAAACACCATATATTTT; cdr3_aa: CASSYEGAPGNTIYF
j_call: TRBJ2-7; clone_size: .; d_call: TRBD1; v_call: TRBV9; cdr3_nt: TGTGCCAGCAGCGGGGGACAGAGCTCCTACGAGCAGTACTTC; cdr3_aa: CASSGGQSSYEQYF
j_call: TRBJ2-1; clone_size: .; d_call: .; v_call: TRBV19; cdr3_nt: TGTGCCAGTAGTATAAGTGGGAACCAGTTCTTC; cdr3_aa: CASSISGNQFF
j_call: TRBJ2-3; clone_size: .; d_call: .; v_call: TRBV13; cdr3_nt: TGTGCCAGCAGCCTAGCAGTACACACAGATACGCAGTATTTT; cdr3_aa: CASSLAVHTDTQYF
j_call: TRBJ2-5; clone_size: .; d_call: TRBD2; v_call: TRBV7-2; cdr3_nt: TGTGCCAGCAGCTCAACGGGAGGGGGGGAGACCCAGTACTTC; cdr3_aa: CASSSTGGGETQYF
j_call: TRBJ1-1; clone_size: few; d_call: .; v_call: TRBV30; cdr3_nt: TGTGCCTGGAGTGTACGGGGGAACACTGAAGCTTTCTTT; cdr3_aa: CAWSVRGNTEAFF
j_call: TRBJ2-6; clone_size: .; d_call: TRBD1; v_call: TRBV29-1; cdr3_nt: TGCAGCGTTACAGGGGGCGCAGCTGGGGCCAACGTCCTGACTTTC; cdr3_aa: CSVTGGAAGANVLTF
j_call: TRBJ1-3; clone_size: once; d_call: .; v_call: TRBV18; cdr3_nt: TGTGCCAGCTCACCGAGGTTGCCAGGGCCTACGTCTGGAAACACCATATATTTT; cdr3_aa: CASSPRLPGPTSGNTIYF
j_call: TRBJ1-1; clone_size: .; d_call: .; v_call: TRBV5-6; cdr3_nt: TGTGCCAGCAGCTTGATTAGGGGGATGAACACTGAAGCTTTCTTT; cdr3_aa: CASSLIRGMNTEAFF
j_call: TRBJ1-4; clone_size: .; d_call: TRBD1; v_call: TRBV13; cdr3_nt: TGTGCCAGCAGCCTTGGACAGGCTAATGAAAAACTGTTTTTT; cdr3_aa: CASSLGQANEKLFF
j_call: TRBJ1-1; clone_size: .; d_call: .; v_call: TRBV2; cdr3_nt: TGTGCCAGCGGGAGGGGGGTTGAAGCTTTCTTT; cdr3_aa: CASGRGVEAFF
j_call: TRBJ2-2; clone_size: .; d_call: .; v_call: TRBV12-1; cdr3_nt: TGTGCCAGCAGCCCCAGACAGGACACCGGGGAGCTGTTTTTT; cdr3_aa: CASSPRQDTGELFF
j_call: TRBJ1-1; clone_size: .; d_call: .; v_call: TRBV5-4; cdr3_nt: TGTGCCAGCAGCTTGGATGGCCGGACCACTGAAGCTTTCTTT; cdr3_aa: CASSLDGRTTEAFF
j_call: TRBJ2-7; clone_size: .; d_call: .; v_call: TRBV4-1; cdr3_nt: TGCGCCAGCAGCCAAGCTGTGGGCAGACCCACCTACGAGCAGTACTTC; cdr3_aa: CASSQAVGRPTYEQYF